This record concerns one T cell receptor beta chain sequence. What it recognizes is unknown. The sample originates from a study of CXCR3-negative and CXCR3-positive naive CD8 T cells. This CDR3 is 13 amino acids long. From germline, CDR1 is SGHAT and CDR2 FQNNGV. CD45RO-CCR7+CD27+CD95- cells counted as naive CD8+ T cells. Whole-study findings and limits: Naive subsets showed comparable surface CD5, and TCR interaction strength was also inferred from TRB CDR3 physicochemistry. Upon cryopreservation, CXCR3 expression partially decreased, and most assays used fresh PBMCs.

Via 5' RACE with UMI labels, TRB cDNA libraries were prepared. TCRdb reprocessed the 5' RACE reads and keeps a single row for each CDR3 protein, giving no DNA. This sample's table has 50,000 to 75,000 distinct CDR3 sequences. This TCR was sampled from a human donor in good health. Some clones in this sample may be carry-over from other donors' samples. J is TRBJ2-1 and V is TRBV11-2; TCRdb's D call, TRBD2, is unchecked because there is no DNA. The sample taken for sequencing was naive CXCR3- CD8+ T cells from blood. This sample's subset: CD45RO-CCR7+CD27+CD95- naive CD8+ T cells lacking CXCR3 (TNR3-). The chain's CDR3 is CASSSALDNERFF. The whole variable domain, remainder taken from reference TRBV11-2 and TRBJ2-1, is EAGVAQSPRYKIIEKRQSVAFWCNPISGHATLYWYQQILGQGPKLLIQFQNNGVVDDSQLPKDRFSAERLKGVDSTLKIQPAKLEDSAVYLCASSSALDNERFFGPGTRLTVL.